This T cell receptor (beta chain) derives from a study of molecular identifiers for immune sequencing clone quantification (dated by TCRdb to 2016 to 2019). Regarding the study in general: For a replicate experiment, RNA from around 20,000 or 100,000 naive CD8 T cells was divided into five aliquots, and four of the five aliquots were sequenced. The study was a methods study using CD8 T cells to benchmark molecular-identifier clustering-based TCR repertoire sequencing (MIDCIRS) and TCR RNA copy counting. Broader findings and caveats from the paper: When barcode sub-clustering was left out, chimeric consensus sequences inflated TCR diversity, with chimeras reaching as high as 47%. The naive libraries included spiked-in Jurkat TCR RNA (around 9 copies' worth), and this RNA is not part of the donor repertoire. Modeling gave about three recovered TCR RNA copies per cell versus approximately 11 by digital PCR, implying about 30% capture efficiency. A single cell's worth of spiked-in Jurkat TCR RNA was reported detectable even among approximately 930,000 naive CD8 T cells. Clones above 20 RNA copies held over 98% of molecules in CMV-specific effector cells but under 1% in naive cells. Highly expanded clone sizes could be underestimated if identical TCR molecules share a barcode.

V and J are trimmed by 0 bases and 1 base, and the gene matches miss 10 bases of the junction. Taken from cysteine to phenylalanine, the CDR3 has 19 residues. Solely the CDR3 DNA is kept, with 57 bases framed from the first base. Taken from the germline V gene, the CDR1 and CDR2 loops are SGHVS and FNYEAQ. Libraries of naive CD8 T cells were built from around 20,000 to 1,000,000 sorted cells, with 10%, 30% or 50% of the purified RNA used. Naive CD8 T cells, defined as CD8+CD4-CCR7+CD45RA+, were FACS-sorted into RLT Plus buffer on a BD FACSAria II. Detection sensitivity was tested by spiking Jurkat RNA equal to about eleven TCR copies' worth into samples containing 20,000-1,000,000 naive CD8 T cells. CD8 T cells were enriched using RosetteSep CD8+ T Cell Enrichment Cocktail and Ficoll-Paque, and the enriched cells then underwent ACK red cell lysis. This clonotype has ten or more counts. Its antigen remains undetermined. The input lacks base qualities; no much larger clone sits a single base away.

Library method: PCR. These reads were obtained on an Illumina HiSeq 4000. Preparation of bulk TCR libraries followed a previously described approach, with the TCR primers listed in Table S5. The Qiagen AllPrep DNA/RNA kit was used to purify total RNA. Reads from multiple sequencing runs of the same library were pooled before analysis. From the authors' description of their analysis: Only reads with exact TCR constant sequence were kept, trimmed to 150 nt, and grouped by their 12-nt molecular barcodes. Reads within each barcode group were sub-clustered using a 15% Levenshtein threshold, and quality-weighted consensus sequences were constructed for each RNA molecule. Non-functional sequences were removed, as were lower-count sequences one edit away from another. On the basis of fitting two negative binomial distributions, barcode sub-clusters with fewer than 20% of the maximum read count were discarded. TCRdb cleaned the public reads at Q25 with fastp, built clones with MiXCR and kept in-frame beta chains. Merged by CDR3 protein, the rows form single entries marked with the most common genes and DNA. TCRdb's processing, not the authors', yielded these V and J calls. Within this sample are 80,000 to 95,000 distinct CDR3 sequences, with around 17% of them counted one time only. Around 0.91% of the sample is in the top ten clones.

The source of this sequence is a human donor in good health. Some libraries in this study had Jurkat cell RNA spiked in. This receptor chain uses TRBV7-6 and TRBJ2-2; TRBD1 fits 8 bases in the junction. The sequencing sample was made of naive CD8+ T cells from blood, with Jurkat cell RNA spiked in. The sample's cell subset or site label is to be understood as: FACS-sorted CD8+CD4-CCR7+CD45RA+ naive T cells. The DNA reads as follows: TGTGCCAGCAGCTTAGCGTTGGGGACCGGGACAGGGAACACCGGGGAGCTGTTTTTT. It codes for CASSLALGTGTGNTGELFF.